The present TCR beta chain was sequenced within a study of T cell changes during pregnancy in multiple sclerosis. Sequencing was performed with immunoSEQ multiplex PCR; in TCRdb, only in-frame clones are kept and a portion is missing. The data show 70,000 to 75,000 clones, more than 85% seen once. V trimming: 6 bases; J trimming: 5 bases; junction bases outside the gene matches: 7. The CDR3 extends over 14 amino acids. CDR1 is MNHEY and CDR2 is SMNVEV in the germline V gene (reference sequence). The TCR sequence derives from a female donor with multiple sclerosis, enrolled in a pregnancy study. This specimen consisted of peripheral blood, obtained before pregnancy. The chain carries TRBV27 and TRBJ2-1, with 7 bases identical to TRBD2. CDR3 loop: CASSRGTTDNEQFF. The CDR3 DNA reads as TGTGCCAGCAGCCGCGGGACTACCGACAATGAGCAGTTCTTC.